What follows describes a single TCR beta chain. The antigen remains unidentified. The germline V gene has CDR1 SGDLS and CDR2 YYNGEE. The CDR3 runs to 15 residues. V lost 4 bases and J lost 6; bases outside the gene matches: 7. The sample originates from a study of OX40 agonist ivuxolimab in advanced cancers. General study points: Among patients with partial responses at 0.1-3.0 mg/kg, clonal expansion was among the lowest. The study found that CD8+ T cells averaged more expanded clones than CD4+. Several nonresponders also turned out to have low normalized T-cell clonal expansion.

TCRdb's copy holds only in-frame clones and misses some; the assay was immunoSEQ multiplex PCR. The profile covers more than 45,000 clones, with 89% appearing a single time and around an eighth taken by the ten largest. Autoimmune disease history or systemic immunosuppression led to patient exclusion. The sequenced sample was CD4+ or CD8+ T cells sorted from blood, obtained in a trial of the OX40 agonist ivuxolimab. The source of this sequence is an adult with an advanced solid tumor such as melanoma, head and neck, liver or kidney cancer. The chain joins TRBV9 to TRBJ2-1; 10 bases align to TRBD2. CDR3 sequence (DNA): TGTGCCAGCAGCCCGAGCGGGAGGGCCACCAATGAGCAGTTCTTC. Translating gives CASSPSGRATNEQFF. Variable domain in full (rest from reference TRBV9 and TRBJ2-1): DSGVTQTPKHLITATGQRVTLRCSPRSGDLSVYWYQQSLDQGLQFLIQYYNGEERAKGNILERFSAQQFPDLHSELNLSSLELGDSALYFCASSPSGRATNEQFFGPGTRLTVL.